These T cell receptor beta chains were read from a single sample in a study of cytomegalovirus exposure and HLA in healthy donors. TCRdb keeps only in-frame clones here, not all; method: immunoSEQ multiplex PCR. The repertoire holds some 180,000 clones, with about four fifths as singletons. The sequencing input was PBMCs. The receptors stem from a female donor in good health and CMV-seronegative. CDR3s leave out the opening cysteine and the closing phenylalanine or tryptophan. Each record gives: CDR3 protein, J gene, V gene.

CDR3: ASRLTGADTGELF; J: TRBJ2-2; V: TRBV5-1
CDR3: ASSFGAVNTGELF; J: TRBJ2-2; V: TRBV6-1
CDR3: ASSLDLQGSNEKLF; J: TRBJ1-4; V: TRBV7-2
CDR3: ASSLPGHLYGYT; J: TRBJ1-2; V: TRBV7-9
CDR3: ASSVLAGGPGEQF; J: TRBJ2-1; V: TRBV9
CDR3: ASSPTGSNYGYT; J: TRBJ1-2; V: TRBV5-1
CDR3: ASSSGERLAGGNEQF; J: TRBJ2-1; V: TRBV6-4
CDR3: ASAHSVDSEAF; J: TRBJ1-1; V: TRBV7-9
CDR3: ASTTGTANLANTGELF; J: TRBJ2-2; V: TRBV2
CDR3: ASSDPGISSYEQY; J: TRBJ2-7; V: TRBV6-1
CDR3: ASSPVSQGYEQY; J: TRBJ2-7; V: TRBV11-2
CDR3: ASSLDRGANYEQY; J: TRBJ2-7; V: TRBV7-8
CDR3: AWRGGASSSGSEKLF; J: TRBJ1-4; V: TRBV30
CDR3: AWSSGGATEQF; J: TRBJ2-1; V: TRBV30
CDR3: ASSLTGTGVNEQF; J: TRBJ2-1; V: TRBV7-3
CDR3: ASSQVRGLREQY; J: TRBJ2-7; V: TRBV4-1
CDR3: ASSSTGADTQY; J: TRBJ2-3; V: TRBV7-9
CDR3: ASSLQTSGGETQY; J: TRBJ2-5; V: TRBV7-2
CDR3: ASSSGIYEQY; J: TRBJ2-7; V: TRBV11-2
CDR3: ATITGPGTIY; J: TRBJ1-3; V: TRBV7-9
CDR3: ASSLSLYEQY; J: NA; V: TRBV5-8